This T cell receptor (beta chain) was identified during a study of shared clonotypes between healthy human individuals. Overall study: Donors had three CD4 naive, three CD4 memory, two CD8 naive and one CD8 memory plate apiece.

Turning to this clone: Antigen unknown.

Findings of the study overall: Naive subsets typically showed greater estimated richness than memory subsets.

This CDR3 is 15 amino acids long. The germline V and J ends were trimmed by 4 bases and 0 bases, with 10 bases remaining between them. Germline-derived CDR1 and CDR2 are SNHLY and FYNNEI. Each subset's genomic DNA was shared equally among a number of immunoSEQ plates. TCRdb keeps only in-frame clones here, not all; method: immunoSEQ multiplex PCR. The sample consists of about 1.5 million clones, under 99% of them appearing once. Sequencing used naive CD4+ T cells sorted from blood. Subset: CD45RA+ positively selected. The chain combines TRBV2 with TRBJ1-3; D unresolved. This sequence originates from a man aged 25 to 40 in good health. CDR3 nucleotides: TGTGCCAGCAGTGCACGACAACCCTCTGGAAACACCATATATTTT. Encoded protein: CASSARQPSGNTIYF.